This entry is about one TCR beta chain. Original processing methods: The authors estimated nucleated cell counts from reference gene primer amplification. Clones were read by immunoSEQ multiplex PCR, and TCRdb kept only the in-frame ones, dropping some. D and trimming come from the DNA, and the V and J calls and clone size come from that table. This sample yields 250,000 to 350,000 clones, of which 88% are seen a single time; less than 10% belongs to the top ten. The data originate from a study of blood T cell repertoires in COVID-19. Study in general: Whether acute or convalescent, the COVID-19 samples came from the United States, Italy and Spain. In each case, the material was cDNA or gDNA derived from T cells, B-cell-depleted T cells, or PBMCs.

The ends were cut back, 5 bases at V and 4 bases at J, with 15 bases in the middle. This CDR3 contains 15 residues. Per germline, CDR1 SEHNR and CDR2 FQNEAQ (reference sequence). Sample: peripheral blood. The genes are TRBV7-9 and TRBJ2-1; D possibly corresponds to TRBD2 (5 bases). This receptor was identified in a man between 18 and 35 years old with active or convalescent COVID-19. CDR3: CASSPAGTRYNEQFF. The DNA for the CDR3 is TGTGCCAGCAGCCCCGCGGGTACACGATACAATGAGCAGTTCTTC.